Below, 24 T cell receptor beta chains from the same sample are listed, as sequenced in a study of metastatic and nonmetastatic thyroid tumors. No treatment of any kind had been given to any patient before thyroid surgery. TCRdb re-called the PCR reads via MiXCR. The sample has 35,000 to 40,000 clones; 17% are singletons. Sample: tumor tissue. The receptors were sampled from a female donor with papillary thyroid cancer or a benign thyroid nodule (not recorded which). Some clones in this sample may be carry-over from other donors' samples.

V gene TRBV19 combines with J gene TRBJ2-7; D may be TRBD2 (5 bases). The CDR3 covers 15 residues. The germline V gene encodes CDR1 LNHDA and CDR2 SQIVND (reference sequence). V lost 4 bases to trimming and J lost 5 bases, with 18 bases between them. CDR3 sequence: CASSKQTIGMDEQYF. The CDR3 nucleotides read TGTGCCAGTAGTAAACAGACTATCGGTATGGACGAGCAGTACTTC.

This clone was seen ten or more times. The chain uses TRBV11-3 and TRBJ2-2; D call uncertain. Germline V lookup: CDR1 SGHNT, CDR2 YENEEA. Trimming stripped 0 bases from V and 8 bases from J, with 10 bases between. This CDR3 has 14 amino acids. CDR3 loop: CASSLDSPSGELFF. The CDR3 DNA follows: TGTGCCAGCAGCTTAGATTCCCCCTCTGGGGAGCTGTTTTTT.

This clone showed up many times. This CDR3 is also generated by other DNA sequences in the sample. The chain combines TRBV12-3 or TRBV12-4 with TRBJ1-2; no firm D call. Deletions cut 3 bases from V and 8 bases from J, with 16 bases between. The CDR3 runs 14 residues. CDR3 coding DNA: TGTGCCAGCAGTTTCGGGCCTAATCCGTGGGGCTACACCTTC. It translates to CASSFGPNPWGYTF.

Concerning this clone: The final CDR3 position lacks the conserved phenylalanine or tryptophan, pointing to a likely read error. The rearrangement uses TRBV11-1 and TRBJ2-2; D tentatively fits TRBD1 or TRBD2 (5 bases each). Germline CDR1 and CDR2: SGHAT and FQDESV (reference sequence). This CDR3 comprises 16 residues. The CDR3 bases are TGTGCCAGCAGCTTAGGCCCAGGGACGAACACCGGGGATCTGTTTCTT. Amino acids: CASSLGPGTNTGDLFL.

This chain uses TRBV20-1 with TRBJ2-1; TRBD2 matches 11 bases. V trimming: 0 bases; J trimming: 7 bases; junction bases outside the gene matches: 11. There are 17 residues in the CDR3. CDR1 and CDR2 from the germline V gene are DFQATT and SNEGSKA (reference sequence). For the CDR3, the DNA is TGCAGTGCTAGAGATGGGCGGTCTAGCGGGAGGCGAAATGAGCAGTTCTTC. Protein sequence: CSARDGRSSGRRNEQFF.

In its sample, this clone was seen many times. The chain carries TRBV9 and TRBJ2-6; no clear D. This CDR3 contains 14 residues. Germline V gene data show CDR1 as SGDLS and CDR2 as YYNGEE. Trimming took 2 bases from V and 0 from J, leaving 3 bases between them. Here the CDR3 reads CASSVDSGANVLTF. In nucleotides, the CDR3 is TGTGCCAGCAGCGTGGACTCTGGGGCCAACGTCCTGACTTTC.

This clone was detected ten times or more. The chain uses TRBV7-3 and TRBJ1-2; a possible D gene is TRBD1 (5 bases). The CDR3 consists of 12 residues. The germline gives CDR1 SGHTA, CDR2 FQGTGA. Trimming pared 5 bases from V and 4 bases from J, leaving 8 bases between. CDR3 coding DNA: TGTGCCAGCAGCCCAGGGTTCTATGGCTACACCTTC. Protein sequence: CASSPGFYGYTF. The variable domain in full, with the rest retrieved from reference TRBV7-3 and TRBJ1-2, is GAGVSQTPSNKVTEKGKYVELRCDPISGHTALYWYRQSLGQGPEFLIYFQGTGAADDSGLPNDRFFAVRPEGSVSTLKIQRTERGDSAVYLCASSPGFYGYTFGSGTRLTVV.

This clone was observed a handful of times. The CDR3, as DNA: TGCGCCAGCAGCTTGGGGTGGGGTTTTGAGCAGTTCTTC. It encodes CASSLGWGFEQFF. V and J are TRBV5-1 and TRBJ2-1; D not certain. Germline CDR1 is SGHRS and CDR2 is YFSETQ. This CDR3 spans 13 amino acids. V shed 0 bases and J shed 9 bases, with 10 bases lying between them. Full variable domain (missing parts from reference TRBV5-1 and TRBJ2-1): KAGVTQTPRYLIKTRGQQVTLSCSPISGHRSVSWYQQTPGQGLQFLFEYFSETQRNKGNFPGRFSGRQFSNSRSEMNVSTLELGDSALYLCASSLGWGFEQFFGPGTRLTVL.

This clone was observed many times. The rearrangement uses TRBV28 and TRBJ2-2; D is ambiguous. Germline CDR1 MDHEN, CDR2 SYDVKM. The CDR3 runs 13 residues. With 6 bases removed from V and 0 bases from J, the gap between germline ends came to 5 bases. In DNA form, the CDR3 reads TGTGCCAGCAGGGTCCCGAACACCGGGGAGCTGTTTTTT. Protein product: CASRVPNTGELFF.

This clone has only a few counts. The chain joins TRBV10-3 to TRBJ2-6; D possibly matches TRBD1 or TRBD2 (5 bases each). CDR1 and CDR2 from the germline V gene are ENHRY and SYGVKD. The length of the CDR3 is 15 residues. Trimming stripped 6 bases from V and 19 bases from J, with 28 bases between. As DNA, the CDR3 is TGTGCCATCAGGGGGGAAGTATCTGGGGCCAACGTCGTCACTTTC. As protein: CAIRGEVSGANVVTF.

This clone has only a few counts. The CDR3 spells CSGAGGGEKLFF. The CDR3 nucleotides read TGCAGCGGGGCAGGGGGAGGTGAAAAACTGTTTTTT. This sequence joins TRBV29-1 and TRBJ1-4, with TRBD1 matching over 7 bases. Germline V gene sequence: CDR1 SQVTM, CDR2 ANQGSEA. This CDR3 spans 12 amino acids. J lost 7 bases, V lost 7 bases, and 6 bases had no gene match.

This clone occurred many times. CDR3 DNA sequence: TGCAGTGCTGGACCCGAACTAGCGGGAGGGCCGGATGAGCAGTTCTTC. This sequence encodes CSAGPELAGGPDEQFF. This rearrangement joins TRBV20-1 to TRBJ2-1, with 13 bases lining up with TRBD2. J was trimmed by 8 bases and V by 5 bases; bases with no gene match: 12. The CDR3 is 16 residues long. From germline, CDR1 is DFQATT and CDR2 SNEGSKA (reference sequence).

This clone appeared many times. Within the sample, other DNA sequences also encode this same CDR3. As DNA, the CDR3 is TGTGCCAGCAGCTTAGCGGTGGGGGGGCTAGCGGGAGGCTACGAGCAGTACTTC. This gives the protein CASSLAVGGLAGGYEQYF. The chain has TRBV7-8 and TRBJ2-7; 11 nucleotides match TRBD2. The CDR3 length is 18 residues. CDR1 SGHVS and CDR2 FQNEAQ come from the germline V gene. Trimming cost V 0 bases and J 3 bases; bases outside gene matches: 10.

This clone was seen many times. The rearrangement uses TRBV29-1 and TRBJ2-1, with 9 bases aligning to TRBD1. Germline trimming cut 4 bases from V and 9 bases from J; bases unmatched to any gene: 16. This CDR3 spans 16 amino acids. CDR1 is SQVTM and CDR2 is ANQGSEA in the germline V gene. The CDR3 sequence: CSVGGQGEQYLSEQFF. CDR3 bases: TGCAGCGTTGGGGGACAGGGTGAGCAGTATCTAAGTGAGCAGTTCTTC.

This clone was recorded at least ten times. This sequence joins TRBV11-2 and TRBJ2-7; 16 bases are shared with TRBD2. CDR3 length equals 16 residues. The V and J ends lost 4 bases and 5 bases, in that order; junction bases with no gene match: 5. Per the germline V gene, CDR1 is SGHAT and CDR2 is FQNNGV. CDR3: CASSSGTSGRVHEQYF. DNA for the CDR3: TGTGCCAGCAGCTCCGGGACTAGCGGGAGGGTACACGAGCAGTACTTC.

This chain connects TRBV15 to TRBJ2-1; TRBD2 aligns across 7 bases. The CDR3 runs to 15 residues. Germline V gene data show CDR1 as LNHNV and CDR2 as YYDKDF (reference sequence). V lost 2 bases to trimming and J lost 10 bases; unmatched junction nucleotides: 11. In DNA form, the CDR3 reads TGTGCCACCAGCAGATCTAGCGGTAGGGCCAACGAGCAGTTCTTC. Amino acid sequence: CATSRSSGRANEQFF.

J is TRBJ1-5 and V is TRBV21-1; the table's D call, TRBD1, has no DNA check behind it. TRBV21-1 is a documented pseudogene. CDR3 size: 22 residues. The CDR3 loop is CASRKNPQGGTMSSWSSQPQHF. CDR3 coding DNA: TGTGCCAGCAGGAAAAATCCGCAGGGGGGAACGATGAGTAGTTGGAGCAGTCAGCCCCAGCATTTT.

This clone appeared many times. The chain couples TRBV5-5 to TRBJ1-3; no firm D call. The germline V gene has CDR1 SGHKS and CDR2 YYEKEE (reference sequence). V dropped 2 bases and J dropped 0 bases, with 9 bases sitting between them. The CDR3 totals 15 residues. The CDR3 region is CASSLGLISGNTIYF. CDR3 nucleotides: TGTGCCAGCAGCTTAGGACTCATCTCTGGAAACACCATATATTTT.

This clone was seen many times. The chain carries TRBV20-1 and TRBJ2-1; D unresolved. The CDR3 sequence is 11 residues long. Germline CDR1 and CDR2: DFQATT and SNEGSKA (reference sequence). The CDR3 here is CGNYKNNEQFF. The CDR3 DNA follows: TGCGGCAACTACAAAAACAATGAGCAGTTCTTC.

This clone was detected ten times or more. The sample holds other DNA sequences that translate to the same CDR3. V usage is TRBV27 and J usage is TRBJ1-4, with D possibly matching TRBD1 (6 bases). Per the germline V gene, CDR1 is MNHEY and CDR2 is SMNVEV (reference sequence). The CDR3 extends over 14 amino acids. Trimming shortened V by 5 bases and J by 6 bases, and 13 bases separated the two germline ends. The chain's CDR3 is CASSPPGGHEKLFF. The CDR3 DNA follows: TGTGCCAGCAGTCCCCCGGGGGGGCATGAAAAACTGTTTTTT.

A few counts support this clone. A much larger clonotype is one base distant, so this may be a read error. The same CDR3 arises from other DNA sequences in this sample as well. This chain links TRBV19 with TRBJ1-4; D possibly corresponds to TRBD1 (5 bases). The CDR3 is 13 amino acids. Germline CDR1 LNHDA, CDR2 SQIVND (reference sequence). Here the CDR3 reads CASSRPGGEKLFF. The CDR3 nucleotides read TGTGCCAGTAGCCGACCTGGGGGTGAAAAACTGTTTTTC.

Only a few counts were recorded for this clone. This chain uses TRBV28 with TRBJ2-7, with 14 bases fitting TRBD2. The CDR3 is 18 amino acids. Germline lookup yields CDR1 MDHEN and CDR2 SYDVKM. The V gene end was trimmed by 7 bases and the J gene end by 4 bases; junction bases not matched to a gene: 15. The CDR3 DNA reads TGTGCCAGCAATTCCGTGCTGAGGACTAGCGGGAGGTCGTACGAGCAGTACTTC. It translates to CASNSVLRTSGRSYEQYF.

This chain connects TRBV4-1 to TRBJ2-7, with D unresolved. Germline V gives CDR1 MGHRA, CDR2 YSYEKL. V lost 0 bases, J lost 10 bases, and 16 bases lay in between. The CDR3 covers 14 residues. CDR3 sequence: CASSQDTRGYYQYF. The DNA for the CDR3 is TGCGCCAGCAGCCAAGATACGCGTGGTTACTATCAGTACTTC.

This clone was counted many times. The CDR3 region has the DNA TGTGCCAGCAGTTTCCCGGGAACCTATGGCTACACCTTC. Residues: CASSFPGTYGYTF. This sequence joins TRBV12-3 or TRBV12-4 and TRBJ1-2; the D is unclear. The CDR3 sequence is 13 residues long. V was cut by 3 bases and J by 4 bases, with 9 bases left in between.